A selection of T cell receptor beta chains follows, all from one sample in a study of cytomegalovirus exposure and HLA in healthy donors. Produced via immunoSEQ multiplex PCR; TCRdb's table is partial and in-frame only. The sample lists 100,000 to 120,000 clones, 12% occurring once. The source material was PBMCs. Receptors originate from a man aged 35-49 years in good health and CMV-seropositive. Both conserved end residues are part of each CDR3. The D gene is left open where the match is weak. A row's size may be missing; if present it is once, few, many or a size class.

D gene	clone size	V gene	J gene	CDR3 protein	CDR3 DNA
TRBD1	few	TRBV29-1	TRBJ2-1	CSAERRGHNEQFF	TGCAGCGCCGAACGAAGGGGGCACAATGAGCAGTTCTTC
TRBD2	few	TRBV19	TRBJ2-2	CASSRGLALNTGELFF	TGTGCCAGTAGTAGGGGACTAGCGTTGAACACCGGGGAGCTGTTTTTT
TRBD1	few	TRBV9	TRBJ2-7	CASSVAPGQGVHEQYF	TGTGCCAGCAGCGTAGCGCCGGGACAGGGGGTGCACGAGCAGTACTTC
NA	few	TRBV7-2	TRBJ2-7	CASSFSYEQYF	TGTGCCAGCAGCTTCAGCTACGAGCAGTACTTC
NA	NA	TRBV4-3	TRBJ1-1	CASSQDLRVGQKNTEAFF	TGCGCCAGCAGCCAAGATCTACGGGTGGGACAAAAGAACACCGAAGCTTTCTTT
NA	few	TRBV6-5	TRBJ2-3	CASSYGRLSTDTQYF	TGTGCCAGCAGTTATGGCCGACTAAGCACAGATACGCAGTATTTT
NA	few	TRBV2	TRBJ2-5	CASSYRRRQETQYF	TGTGCCAGCAGTTACAGAAGACGCCAAGAGACCCAGTACTTC
NA	NA	TRBV5-5	TRBJ2-1	CASSLDRGEAYNEQFF	TGTGCCAGCAGCTTGGATCGCGGGGAGGCCTACAATGAGCAGTTCTTC
NA	few	TRBV5-8	TRBJ1-1	CASSFLRGNTEAFF	TGTGCCAGCAGCTTCCTACGGGGGAACACTGAAGCTTTCTTT
NA	NA	TRBV29-1	TRBJ1-3	CSVVVFFRDSGNTIYF	TGCAGCGTTGTGGTTTTTTTCAGGGACTCTGGAAACACCATATATTTT
NA	few	TRBV7-6	TRBJ1-5	CAPTWTGGFSNQPQHF	TGTGCCCCCACATGGACGGGAGGTTTTAGCAATCAGCCCCAGCATTTT
NA	many	TRBV7-9	TRBJ2-2	CASSRGIGTGELFF	TGTGCCAGCAGTAGGGGGATTGGAACCGGGGAGCTGTTTTTT
NA	NA	TRBV7-2	TRBJ1-2	CASSSQGMGGYTF	TGTGCCAGCAGCTCTCAGGGAATGGGGGGCTACACCTTC
NA	few	TRBV5-4	TRBJ2-2	CASSPGPTGSTGELFF	TGTGCCAGCAGCCCCGGGCCGACCGGGAGCACCGGGGAGCTGTTTTTT
TRBD2	NA	TRBV10-2	TRBJ2-7	CASSETSGRYEQYF	TGCGCCAGCAGTGAGACTAGCGGTCGCTACGAGCAGTACTTC
TRBD2	few	TRBV4-3	TRBJ2-4	CASSQGGSGNIQYF	TGCGCCAGCAGCCAAGGCGGGAGTGGGAACATTCAGTACTTC
TRBD1	NA	TRBV6-5	TRBJ2-7	CASRRTGGSEQYF	TGTGCCAGCAGGCGGACAGGGGGTAGCGAGCAGTACTTC
NA	few	TRBV7-2	TRBJ2-7	CASSLIIGAHEQYF	TGTGCCAGCAGCTTAATCATAGGGGCCCACGAGCAGTACTTC
TRBD2	NA	TRBV27	TRBJ2-7	CASGRLAGATHEQYF	TGTGCCAGCGGCCGACTAGCGGGAGCAACCCACGAGCAGTACTTC
NA	NA	TRBV5-4	TRBJ1-3	CASSLDLNSGNTIYF	TGTGCCAGCAGCTTGGACTTGAACTCTGGAAACACCATATATTTT
TRBD1	once	TRBV27	TRBJ2-5	CASSARDRETQYF	TGTGCCAGCAGTGCTCGGGACAGGGAGACCCAGTACTTC
NA	few	TRBV7-9	TRBJ2-3	CASSLVTRAFADTQYF	TGTGCCAGCAGCTTAGTTACTAGGGCTTTTGCAGATACGCAGTATTTT
TRBD1	few	TRBV30	TRBJ1-1	CAWAGTVMNTEAFF	TGTGCCTGGGCCGGGACAGTCATGAACACTGAAGCTTTCTTT
TRBD1	few	TRBV7-2	TRBJ1-5	CASSYRGSNQPQHF	TGTGCCAGCAGCTACAGGGGTAGCAATCAGCCCCAGCATTTT
NA	NA	TRBV4-3	TRBJ2-3	CASSQDRGYTQYF	TGCGCCAGCAGCCAAGATAGGGGTTATACGCAGTATTTT
TRBD1	few	TRBV11-1	TRBJ2-2	CASSPRDRGPGALFF	TGTGCCAGCAGCCCGCGGGACAGGGGACCCGGGGCGCTGTTTTTT
NA	NA	TRBV6-5	TRBJ1-5	CASRPGGYSNQPQHF	TGTGCCAGCAGACCCGGGGGGTATAGCAATCAGCCCCAGCATTTT
NA	few	TRBV7-7	TRBJ2-2	CASSAGNTGELFF	TGTGCTAGCAGCGCAGGGAACACCGGGGAGCTGTTTTTT
TRBD2	few	TRBV2	TRBJ2-1	CASYKTGLAANEQFF	TGTGCCAGCTACAAAACGGGACTAGCGGCGAATGAGCAGTTCTTC
NA	NA	TRBV5-1	TRBJ1-1	CASSYDVRGDTEAFF	TGCGCCAGCAGCTATGACGTGCGGGGGGACACTGAAGCTTTCTTT
TRBD1	NA	TRBV6-5	TRBJ2-7	CASSRRTGGAYEQYF	TGTGCCAGCAGCCGCCGGACAGGGGGCGCGTACGAGCAGTACTTC
NA	NA	TRBV7-2	TRBJ2-7	CASSLAGTAYEQYF	TGTGCCAGCAGCTTAGCTGGGACTGCTTACGAGCAGTACTTC
NA	NA	TRBV18	TRBJ1-1	CASSHGENTEAFF	TGTGCCAGCTCTCACGGGGAGAACACTGAAGCTTTCTTT